Sequencing of this TCR beta chain was carried out in a study of graft-versus-host responses after intestinal transplantation (dated by TCRdb to the early 2020s). Notes on the research overall: Multivisceral, liver-intestinal, or isolated intestinal transplants were received by the recipients. Every recipient was given anti-thymocyte globulin induction, then maintenance tacrolimus and steroids for about three years. Bulk TCR-beta CDR3 sequencing was used to track graft-versus-host and host-versus-graft alloreactive T cell clones in the graft, circulation and bone marrow after intestinal transplantation. To identify alloreactive clones, pre-transplant mixed lymphocyte reaction products were sequenced and compared with unstimulated pre-transplant donor and recipient T cells. A cohort of around 25 intestinal transplant recipients, including one retransplant, was enrolled, and 3 patients lacking pretransplant specimens were excluded. A peak of at least 4% donor T cells among recipient peripheral blood mononuclear cells was the definition used for donor T cell macrochimerism. Samples from a few later patients were sequenced in-house on an Illumina MiSeq with MiXCR processing rather than by the commercial service. Beyond this particular receptor, the publication reports: Conclusions were limited by the relatively low number and heterogeneity of intestinal transplant patients. In patients with donor T cell macrochimerism, the allografts had high GvH to HvG T cell clonal ratios. Early after transplant, peak levels of circulating GvH clones were associated with declines in HvG clones. GvH clones were found in recipient bone marrow, and some of the GvH clones appeared earlier in ileal mucosa or blood, which is consistent with an intestinal mucosal origin.

Looking up the germline V gene yields CDR1 SGDLS and CDR2 YYNGEE. Reading from cysteine to phenylalanine, the CDR3 counts 16 amino acids. Solely the CDR3 DNA is kept, with 48 bases framed from the first base. V loses 3 bases at its end and J loses 4 bases; junction bases beyond the gene matches: 12. In the first month after transplant, blood samples were collected up to 4 times, and after that at least monthly when available. Library generation was performed with the immunoSEQ multiplex PCR assay. Adaptive Biotechnologies carried out high-throughput TCR-beta CDR3 sequencing of genomic DNA for most patients. The study's own analysis went as follows. TCR sequencing data were retrieved from Adaptive's ImmunoSEQ software for about 17 patients, whereas a few other patients were processed with MiXCR and VDJtools. CDR3 nucleotide sequences shared between donor and recipient were removed because the origin of such sequences could not be assigned. To be classed as alloreactive, a clone needed at least 2-fold expansion over unstimulated cells and a minimum CFSE-low frequency of 0.002% (template counts) or 0.001% (read counts). A clone was considered mappable if detected in the sequenced pre-transplant spleen, lymph node, or MLR CFSE-low populations of the donor or recipient. The cumulative frequency of alloreactive clones was calculated as a percentage of all sequences, weighted by copy number. TCRdb re-hosts the immuneACCESS table, in-frame sequences only. Its copies lack some clones; in the studies checked, an unresolved V gene accounts for under half of them, and the cause for the rest is not known. V, J and clone size were drawn from that table, and D and trimming were deduced from the DNA. This sample lists under 20,000 clones; almost 85% were detected once. The ten largest clones capture approximately 2.1% of the sample.

This clone was seen a few times. Which antigen it targets is not known. There are no base qualities to consult, and no much larger clone falls within one base. This material consisted of PBMCs, taken 14 days after transplant. The V gene is TRBV9 and the J gene is TRBJ2-7, with 8 junctional bases fitting TRBD1. The clonotype comes from a human patient who received an intestinal transplant, so some T cells may come from the graft donor. The CDR3 is CASSAEPGQVPYEQYF. Here is the DNA: TGTGCCAGCAGCGCAGAACCGGGACAGGTCCCGTACGAGCAGTACTTC.